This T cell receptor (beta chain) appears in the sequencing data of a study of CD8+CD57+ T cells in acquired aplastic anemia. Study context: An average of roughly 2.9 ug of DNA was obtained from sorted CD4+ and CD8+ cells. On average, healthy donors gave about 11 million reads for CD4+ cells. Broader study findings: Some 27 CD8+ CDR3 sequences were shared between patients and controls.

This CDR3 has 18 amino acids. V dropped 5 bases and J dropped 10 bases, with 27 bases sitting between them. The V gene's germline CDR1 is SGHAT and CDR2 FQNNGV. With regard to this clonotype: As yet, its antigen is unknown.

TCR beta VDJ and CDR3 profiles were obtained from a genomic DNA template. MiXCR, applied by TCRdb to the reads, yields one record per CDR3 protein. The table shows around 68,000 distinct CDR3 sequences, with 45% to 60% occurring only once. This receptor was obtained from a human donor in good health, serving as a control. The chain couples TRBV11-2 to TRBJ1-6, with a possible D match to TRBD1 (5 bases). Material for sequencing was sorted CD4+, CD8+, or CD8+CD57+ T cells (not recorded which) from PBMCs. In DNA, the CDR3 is TGTGCCAGCAGCCCGCCCGTCAGGGTACCCGCTGATGGATCACCCCTCCACTTT. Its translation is CASSPPVRVPADGSPLHF.